This is a list of T cell receptor beta chains from one sample in a study of blood T cell repertoires in COVID-19. Generated by immunoSEQ multiplex PCR, the TCRdb table keeps only in-frame clones and is missing some. The repertoire has some 62,000 clones, 70% to 85% of them found once; the top ten carry approximately 18%. The sequenced material came from peripheral blood. These TCRs come from a man aged 55 to 69 with acute or convalescent COVID-19. CDR3s include the opening cysteine and the closing phenylalanine or tryptophan. Each record gives: clone size, CDR3 length, D gene, J gene, V gene, CDR3 DNA, CDR3 protein. D genes are given only for firm matches. Clone sizes are given selectively: once, few, many, or a class where the clone is expanded.

clone_size: -
cdr3_length: 18
d_call: -
j_call: TRBJ2-1
v_call: TRBV5-3
cdr3_nt: TGTGCCAGAAGCTGGGGAAGAGAACTAGGCGACTCCTACAATGAGCAGTTCTTC
cdr3_aa: CARSWGRELGDSYNEQFF

clone_size: once
cdr3_length: 14
d_call: TRBD2
j_call: TRBJ2-5
v_call: TRBV4-1
cdr3_nt: TGCGCCAGCAGAGACTATAGCGGGACCCAGACCCAGTACTTC
cdr3_aa: CASRDYSGTQTQYF

clone_size: -
cdr3_length: 15
d_call: -
j_call: TRBJ2-7
v_call: TRBV18
cdr3_nt: TGTGCCAGCTCACCACTTCCCCTCAGCGGGCGCGAGCAGTACTTC
cdr3_aa: CASSPLPLSGREQYF

clone_size: few
cdr3_length: 16
d_call: TRBD1
j_call: TRBJ1-2
v_call: TRBV19
cdr3_nt: TGTGCCAGTAGTCCACGGGACAGGATGGGTGCTCGTGGCTACACCTTC
cdr3_aa: CASSPRDRMGARGYTF

clone_size: -
cdr3_length: 15
d_call: -
j_call: TRBJ2-2
v_call: TRBV7-6
cdr3_nt: TGTGCCAGCAGCTTAGAACGAGCGAGCACCGGGGAGCTGTTTTTT
cdr3_aa: CASSLERASTGELFF

clone_size: -
cdr3_length: 16
d_call: -
j_call: TRBJ2-1
v_call: TRBV3-1/TRBV3-2
cdr3_nt: TGTGCCAGCAGCCCTCGCACCGGACTCCCTTGGGGTGAGCAGTTCTTC
cdr3_aa: CASSPRTGLPWGEQFF

clone_size: -
cdr3_length: 15
d_call: -
j_call: TRBJ2-2
v_call: TRBV5-1
cdr3_nt: TGCGCCAGCAGCTTATTAGCGTCGAACACCGGGGAGCTGTTTTTT
cdr3_aa: CASSLLASNTGELFF

clone_size: -
cdr3_length: 17
d_call: -
j_call: TRBJ1-4
v_call: TRBV2
cdr3_nt: TGTGCCAGCTCACGCCCCTTTACAGGACCAACTAATGAAAAACTGTTTTTT
cdr3_aa: CASSRPFTGPTNEKLFF

clone_size: -
cdr3_length: 20
d_call: -
j_call: TRBJ2-6
v_call: TRBV4-1
cdr3_nt: TGCGCCAGCAGCCAAGATCCAGTTAATTACAGGCCCTCTGGGGCCAACGTCCTGACTTTC
cdr3_aa: CASSQDPVNYRPSGANVLTF

clone_size: -
cdr3_length: 15
d_call: TRBD1
j_call: TRBJ1-6
v_call: TRBV7-2
cdr3_nt: TGTGCCAGCAGTTCCGGGACAGGCCGTAATTCACCCCTCCACTTT
cdr3_aa: CASSSGTGRNSPLHF

clone_size: -
cdr3_length: 14
d_call: TRBD1
j_call: TRBJ1-5
v_call: TRBV4-3
cdr3_nt: TGCGCCAGCAGCCAGACAGGGGGGAATCAGCCCCAGCATTTT
cdr3_aa: CASSQTGGNQPQHF

clone_size: -
cdr3_length: 14
d_call: -
j_call: TRBJ2-1
v_call: TRBV4-1
cdr3_nt: TGCGCCAGCAGCCAAGGTTCCTTCGGGGGTGAGCAGTTCTTC
cdr3_aa: CASSQGSFGGEQFF

clone_size: -
cdr3_length: 15
d_call: TRBD1
j_call: TRBJ2-7
v_call: TRBV6-5
cdr3_nt: TGTGCCAGCAGTCCAGAGACAGGGGGCAGATACGAGCAGTACTTC
cdr3_aa: CASSPETGGRYEQYF

clone_size: -
cdr3_length: 16
d_call: -
j_call: TRBJ2-7
v_call: TRBV5-6
cdr3_nt: TGTGCCAGCAGCTCAACCCTACAGGGCTACTCCTACGAGCAGTACTTC
cdr3_aa: CASSSTLQGYSYEQYF

clone_size: -
cdr3_length: 13
d_call: -
j_call: TRBJ1-1
v_call: TRBV7-9
cdr3_nt: TGTGCCAGCAGCTCAGGACTGAGAGGCGAAGCTTTCTTT
cdr3_aa: CASSSGLRGEAFF

clone_size: once
cdr3_length: 16
d_call: TRBD2
j_call: TRBJ2-3
v_call: TRBV6-5
cdr3_nt: TGTGCCAGCAGTTACCAACTAGCGGGAGGGCCAAATACGCAGTATTTT
cdr3_aa: CASSYQLAGGPNTQYF

clone_size: -
cdr3_length: 15
d_call: -
j_call: TRBJ2-5
v_call: TRBV19
cdr3_nt: TGTGCCAGTAGGGCTCACGGCCAGGACCAAGAGACCCAGTACTTC
cdr3_aa: CASRAHGQDQETQYF